This is a list of T cell receptor beta chains from one sample in a study of T cell repertoires in cytomegalovirus infection. Each CDR3 protein is one row after TCRdb ran MiXCR on the reads. The data contain about 920,000 distinct CDR3 sequences, around 30% of them singletons. What these receptors recognize is not known. The sample here was cultured CD8+ T cells from PBMCs, taken from culture after CMV antigen stimulation. Every receptor here comes from a human donor in good health (CMV status not recorded). Some clones in this sample may be carry-over from other donors' samples. The CDR3 runs from the conserved cysteine through the conserved F or W. The order of the fields is D gene, V gene, CDR3 protein. The D gene is left open where the match is weak.

>-|TRBV19
CASSALWTEYGYTF
>-|TRBV7-9
CASSAPWYNEQFF
>TRBD1|TRBV7-9
CASSPMTGGNTEAFF
>-|TRBV29-1
CSVQGEGWSQPQHF
>TRBD1|TRBV7-9
CASIPGGTEAFF
>-|TRBV2
CASYSAREKLFF
>-|TRBV19
CASSIGVGRVFLSNQPQHF
>-|TRBV7-6
CASSLGATKLYEQYF
>TRBD1|TRBV7-6
CASSSPLDRGRTGELFF
>-|TRBV4-2
CASSRFLAGSGYTF
>-|TRBV12-3/TRBV12-4
CASRRNTAANEKLFF
>TRBD2|TRBV5-4
CASTSFDGSGGAAYEQYF
>TRBD2|TRBV5-4
CASSLDERGIYEQYF
>-|TRBV13
CVSSHPGSSTEAFF
>-|TRBV7-6
CASSRPKGGGPQTQYF
>TRBD1|TRBV6-6
CASSYLWDSYEQYF
>-|TRBV6-6
CASSYARGNTGELFF
>-|TRBV10-3
CAIPGGSTNTGELFF
>-|TRBV27
CASSLGGPNSPLHF
>TRBD1|TRBV27
CASSLYQGAGNEQFF
>TRBD2|TRBV7-2
CASTERGGLETQYF
>-|TRBV12-3/TRBV12-4
CASSLGSSNQPQHF
>-|TRBV7-9
CASSSQWMETNEKLFF
>-|TRBV27
CASGKTGELFF
>-|TRBV6-2/TRBV6-3
CASSYFRDYEQFF
>-|TRBV7-2
CASSYRGEGGISTDTQYF
>TRBD2|TRBV20-1
CSARDRTRGLTDTQYF
>-|TRBV7-2
CASSLGGIGSNQPQHF
>-|TRBV27
CASSLAATSYEQYF
>-|TRBV29-1
CSENPGHSSGNTIYF
>-|TRBV7-6
CASSSPVDYGYTF
>-|TRBV27
CASSYRSDEQFF
>-|TRBV28
CASSLGVGSPNTGELFF
>TRBD1|TRBV12-3/TRBV12-4
CASSYWTGISYEQYF
>-|TRBV4-2
CASSQFPGAGANVLTF
>-|TRBV6-8
CASTPRSVVETQYF
>TRBD1|TRBV7-8
CASSAWTGINEQFF
>TRBD1|TRBV6-2/TRBV6-3
CASSYYRGYDTEAFF
>TRBD2|TRBV7-6
CASSRGLAGGPTGELFF
>-|TRBV19
CASSIRREQGGQPQHF
>-|TRBV27
CASRQFITQETQYF
>TRBD2|TRBV7-2
CASSTPGLAGDEQFF
>-|TRBV10-3
CATRAENREAFF
>-|TRBV19
CASSISPRGAVEAFF
>TRBD1|TRBV14
CASSQDPQGAETETQYF